This TCR beta chain emerged from a study of cytomegalovirus exposure and HLA in healthy donors. The study's findings and limits: Approximately 160 TCR beta chains were listed as cytomegalovirus-associated.

Sequencing was performed with immunoSEQ multiplex PCR; in TCRdb, only in-frame clones are kept and a portion is missing. The repertoire consists of approximately 300,000 clones, with about 90% occurring once and the leading ten covering about 1%. With regard to this clone: Its specificity is unknown.

CDR3 size: 17 residues. Germline CDR1 and CDR2: MNHEY and SMNVEV (reference sequence). Germline trimming cut 6 bases from V and 4 bases from J; bases unmatched to any gene: 13. The TCR originated in a woman aged 25 to 39 in good health and CMV-seropositive. V usage is TRBV27 and J usage is TRBJ2-7; 12 bases align to TRBD1. Sequencing input: PBMCs. The CDR3 DNA follows: TGTGCCAGCAGACCATCTTTCGGGACAGGGGGCAAATACGAGCAGTACTTC. This translates into CASRPSFGTGGKYEQYF.